This TCR beta chain was obtained from a study of tumor-infiltrating lymphocytes in primary liver carcinoma. This clonotype was observed at least ten times. CDR3 length: 13 amino acids. The V end was cut by 6 bases, the J end by 6 bases, with 12 bases between. The authors made TCR beta cDNA from roughly 480 ng total RNA with a constant-region primer. Nested multiplex PCR, run for three rounds with slightly modified ARM-PCR, yielded TCR beta libraries. A C-beta reverse primer and TRBV1-TRBV30 forward primers served in each of the first two PCR rounds, at 9 to 11 cycles apiece. TCRdb itself ran the multiplex PCR reads through MiXCR, one entry per CDR3 protein. The sample carries about 350,000 distinct CDR3 sequences, about 61% recorded once. Alongside blood RNA obtained from unsorted whole blood, germline DNA was also extracted. Chronic HBV infection affected patients, none of whom had received treatment.

The TCR comes from a man between 35 and 55 years old with primary liver carcinoma and hepatitis B virus infection. The sample taken for sequencing was peripheral blood. This chain connects TRBV12-3 or TRBV12-4 to TRBJ2-1; D call uncertain. The CDR3 loop reads CASSVWASNEQFF. The CDR3 region has the DNA TGTGCCAGCAGCGTATGGGCTTCCAATGAGCAGTTCTTC.